Listed below are T cell receptor beta chains from one sample, sequenced in a study of CD8 T cells in Susac syndrome. TCRdb independently ran MiXCR on the immunoSEQ multiplex PCR reads; one entry per CDR3 protein. The sample shows approximately 150,000 distinct CDR3 sequences, 90% to 96% of them seen only once. Material: CD4+ T cells from PBMCs. The receptors were gathered from a human donor with Susac syndrome. The CDR3 runs from the conserved cysteine through the conserved F or W. D genes are given only for firm matches. Clone size is given for some rows only: seen once, a few or many times, or a class if the clone is expanded.

j_gene | len | abundance | v_gene | d_gene | CDR3nt | CDR3aa
TRBJ2-4 | 17 | . | TRBV24-1 | TRBD2 | TGTGCCACCAGTGATCCGAGACTAGCGGGATTCCGACGAAAGCAGTACTTC | CATSDPRLAGFRRKQYF
TRBJ2-7 | 16 | . | TRBV5-1 | TRBD2 | TGCGCCAGCAGCTTGGATTCGGCTAGCGGTAACTACGAGCAGTACTTC | CASSLDSASGNYEQYF
TRBJ2-1 | 15 | . | TRBV5-1 | TRBD1 | TGCGCCAGCAGAAAAAGACAGGGCTCCTACAATGAGCAGTTCTTC | CASRKRQGSYNEQFF
TRBJ1-6 | 13 | . | TRBV15 | TRBD1 | TGTGCCACCACACAGGGGGCCGGGTCACCCCTCCACTTT | CATTQGAGSPLHF
TRBJ2-5 | 14 | . | TRBV18 | . | TGTGCCAGCTCACCACCCCTGAGCCAAGAGACCCAGTACTTC | CASSPPLSQETQYF
TRBJ2-7 | 14 | . | TRBV7-9 | . | TGTGCCAGCAGCTCGCCCCAGGGGACCTACGAGCAGTACTTC | CASSSPQGTYEQYF
TRBJ1-2 | 12 | once | TRBV9 | . | TGTGCCAGCAGCCCCGACACTTATGGCTACACCTTC | CASSPDTYGYTF
TRBJ2-5 | 14 | . | TRBV5-4 | . | TGTGCCAGCAGCTTGGATGCGGGGGCGGGGACCCAGTACTTC | CASSLDAGAGTQYF
TRBJ2-2 | 13 | . | TRBV6-6 | . | TGTGCCAGCAGTTACCTTGAAACCGGGGAGCTGTTTTTT | CASSYLETGELFF
TRBJ2-2 | 16 | . | TRBV24-1 | TRBD1 | TGTGCCACCAGTGATTCCCGACAGGGTGTCACCGGGGAGCTGTTTTTT | CATSDSRQGVTGELFF
TRBJ1-2 | 16 | . | TRBV21-1 | . | TGTGCCAGCAGCAAAAGAAACTACACAGGGCTCTATGGCTACACCTTC | CASSKRNYTGLYGYTF
TRBJ1-1 | 13 | . | TRBV12-3/TRBV12-4 | . | TGTGCCAGCATTAGACAGCGGAACACTGAAGCTTTCTTT | CASIRQRNTEAFF
TRBJ2-2 | 15 | . | TRBV19 | TRBD2 | TGTGCCAGTAGTCCGGGACTAGCGACCACCGGGGAGCTGTTTTTT | CASSPGLATTGELFF
TRBJ2-3 | 15 | . | TRBV23-1 | TRBD1 | TGCGCCAGCAGAAAAAGGTACAGGGGGACAGATACGCAGTATTTT | CASRKRYRGTDTQYF
TRBJ2-1 | 16 | . | TRBV7-7 | TRBD2 | TGTGCCAGCAGCCTCGGGACTAGCGGGGTGTACAATGAGCAGTTCTTC | CASSLGTSGVYNEQFF
TRBJ1-2 | 14 | . | TRBV2 | . | TGTGCCAGCAGTGAAGCGGTCAGCTTCGGCGGCTACACCTTC | CASSEAVSFGGYTF
TRBJ1-5 | 15 | once | TRBV19 | . | TGTGCCGCATGGTCACCGCCTTATAGCAATCAGCCCCAGCATTTT | CAAWSPPYSNQPQHF
TRBJ2-1 | 13 | . | TRBV20-1 | . | TGCAGTGCTATCGAGGGTAACCACAATGAGCAGTTCTTC | CSAIEGNHNEQFF
TRBJ2-7 | 13 | . | TRBV11-2 | TRBD1 | TGTGCCAGCAGCCTGGGACAGATCTACGAGCAGTACTTC | CASSLGQIYEQYF
TRBJ2-2 | 18 | . | TRBV7-9 | . | TGTGCCAGCAGCTTAGCGCTGAGAACAATGAGGAACACCGGGGAGCTGTTTTTT | CASSLALRTMRNTGELFF
TRBJ1-1 | 10 | . | TRBV20-1 | . | TGCAGTGCTAGAGCCACTGAAGCTTTCTTT | CSARATEAFF
TRBJ1-4 | 16 | . | TRBV3-1 | . | TGTGCCAGCAGCCAAACAAGGCCAGATTTGAGGGAAAAACTGTTTTTT | CASSQTRPDLREKLFF
TRBJ1-4 | 15 | . | TRBV20-1 | . | TGCAGTGCTAGACCCTCAGGGAAAACTAATGAAAAACTGTTTTTT | CSARPSGKTNEKLFF
TRBJ1-2 | 13 | . | TRBV18 | . | TGTGCCAGCTCACCACCGGGAGGAGATGGCTACACCTTC | CASSPPGGDGYTF
TRBJ2-1 | 16 | . | TRBV9 | TRBD2 | TGTGCCAGCAGCCGCGGCGGACTAGCGGGAGCCGATGAGCAGTTCTTC | CASSRGGLAGADEQFF
TRBJ2-1 | 12 | . | TRBV2 | . | TGTGCCAGCAGGGACAACCACAATGAGCAGTTCTTC | CASRDNHNEQFF
TRBJ1-1 | 14 | . | TRBV18 | TRBD1 | TGTGCCAGCTCACCCGGGACAGTGAACACTGAAGCTTTCTTT | CASSPGTVNTEAFF
TRBJ1-1 | 16 | . | TRBV7-9 | . | TGTGCCAGCAGCGCCCACGTGGGAGTAATGAACACTGAAGCTTTCTTT | CASSAHVGVMNTEAFF
TRBJ1-1 | 12 | . | TRBV10-3 | . | TGTGCCATCAGTCAAGGGGCGGACGAAGCTTTCTTT | CAISQGADEAFF
TRBJ1-4 | 13 | . | TRBV15 | . | TGTGCCACCAGCAGAGATGGGAATGAAAAACTGTTTTTT | CATSRDGNEKLFF
TRBJ2-5 | 16 | . | TRBV13 | TRBD1 | TGTGCCAGCAGCTTAAAGACAGGGGCGCGTTCGGAGACCCAGTACTTC | CASSLKTGARSETQYF
TRBJ2-1 | 15 | . | TRBV29-1 | TRBD1 | TGCAGCGTCCCGGGACAGGGGTTCTTCTACAATGAGCAGTTCTTC | CSVPGQGFFYNEQFF
TRBJ2-6 | 17 | . | TRBV6-4 | TRBD1 | TGTGCCAGCAGTGAGGGGGCAGGGGGAACTGGGGCCAACGTCCTGACTTTC | CASSEGAGGTGANVLTF
TRBJ2-2 | 13 | . | TRBV28 | . | TGTGCCAGCAGTATGCCTTCAATCGGGGAGCTGTTTTTT | CASSMPSIGELFF
TRBJ1-1 | 13 | . | TRBV11-2 | TRBD1 | TGTGCCAGCAGCGGTGACAGGGTTGGTGGAGCTTTCTTT | CASSGDRVGGAFF
TRBJ2-5 | 12 | . | TRBV18 | . | TGTGCCAGCTCGGCGTACCAAGAGACCCAGTACTTC | CASSAYQETQYF
TRBJ1-6 | 12 | once | TRBV13 | . | TGTGCCAGCAGCTTAGCGGAATCACCCCTCCACTTT | CASSLAESPLHF
TRBJ2-1 | 14 | . | TRBV25-1 | TRBD2 | TGTGCCAGCTCAGGACTAGAAGACTACAATGAGCAGTTCTTC | CASSGLEDYNEQFF
TRBJ1-4 | 14 | . | TRBV5-4 | TRBD1 | TGTGCCAGCAGCCCCGGGACAGCCAATGAAAAACTGTTTTTT | CASSPGTANEKLFF
TRBJ2-5 | 12 | . | TRBV10-2 | . | TGCGCCAGCAGTGCTGCTCGGGGGACCCAGTACTTC | CASSAARGTQYF
TRBJ1-3 | 14 | once | TRBV29-1 | . | TGCAGCGTTGCCCTCAGGGCCTCTGGAAACACCATATATTTT | CSVALRASGNTIYF
TRBJ2-7 | 15 | . | TRBV28 | TRBD2 | TGTGCCAGCATCCGGACTAGCGGGAGAGGGAGAGAGCAGTACTTC | CASIRTSGRGREQYF
TRBJ2-7 | 17 | . | TRBV23-1 | . | TGCGCCAGCAGTCAATCAAGGGCGGGGTTTTTTGTCTACGAGCAGTACTTC | CASSQSRAGFFVYEQYF
TRBJ2-1 | 11 | . | TRBV29-1 | . | TGCAGGGCGGGCAGGGACAATGAGCAGTTCTTC | CRAGRDNEQFF
TRBJ2-6 | 15 | once | TRBV15 | . | TGTGCCACCAGCAGAGTTTCCCCAGGGGCCAACGTCCTGACTTTC | CATSRVSPGANVLTF